These 14 T cell receptor beta chains were all obtained from the same sample, sequenced in a study of blood T cell repertoires in COVID-19. Only in-frame clones appear in the TCRdb table, and some are missing; sequencing was by immunoSEQ multiplex PCR. Of a few hundred thousand clones in the sample, about 89% were seen once. Sequencing was carried out using PBMCs or T cells enriched from blood (not recorded which). The source is a man under 40 who had recovered from COVID-19.

The table lists this clone with a count of one. The chain has TRBV18 and TRBJ1-1; the match to TRBD1 covers 8 bases. The trim removed 1 base at V and 0 bases at J, leaving 13 bases unmatched. Germline-derived CDR1 and CDR2 are KGHSH and LQKENI. The CDR3 is made up of 19 amino acids. The DNA of the CDR3 is TGTGCCAGCTCACCACTAATACACGGACAGGGTAATTTGAACACTGAAGCTTTCTTT. It codes for CASSPLIHGQGNLNTEAFF.

This chain links TRBV6-1 with TRBJ1-3; tentative D call: TRBD1 (5 bases). Per the germline V gene, CDR1 is MNHNS and CDR2 is SASEGT. This CDR3 comprises 14 residues. Trimming took off 2 bases at V and 5 bases at J, with 10 bases between the two ends. The CDR3 coding sequence is TGTGCCAGCAGTGAAAGGCAGGGAAGAAACACCATATATTTT. The encoded protein is CASSERQGRNTIYF.

V gene TRBV19 combines with J gene TRBJ2-7; TRBD2 matches at 9 bases. Germline V CDR1 and CDR2: LNHDA, SQIVND (reference sequence). This CDR3 is 14 amino acids long. After removal of 5 bases from V and 6 bases from J, the junction contained 8 bases not matched to a gene. The CDR3, as DNA: TGTGCCAGTAGTTCGGGACTAGCCGGGGTCGAGCAGTACTTC. It codes for CASSSGLAGVEQYF.

The genes are TRBV9 and TRBJ1-4; TRBD1 agrees at 7 bases. The CDR3 is made up of 15 amino acids. Germline V gene data show CDR1 as SGDLS and CDR2 as YYNGEE. With 4 bases clipped from V and 7 bases from J, the junction kept 10 bases outside the gene matches. CDR3 nucleotides: TGTGCCAGCAGCCCGGGGACAGCGAACCCTGAAAAACTGTTTTTT. Protein: CASSPGTANPEKLFF.

The CDR3: CASGPGQLQETQYF. The CDR3 DNA follows: TGTGCTAGTGGCCCGGGACAGCTCCAAGAGACCCAGTACTTC. J is TRBJ2-5 and V is TRBV12-5; 7 positions match TRBD1. Per germline, CDR1 LGHNT and CDR2 FRNRAP. V lost 6 bases to trimming and J lost 1 base; unmatched junction nucleotides: 5. This CDR3 comprises 14 residues.

This chain uses TRBV6-1 with TRBJ1-3, with 10 nucleotides matching TRBD1. Looked up from germline, CDR1 is MNHNS and CDR2 is SASEGT. Trimming at V came to 0 bases and at J to 3 bases, leaving 8 bases not matched to a gene. This CDR3 has 18 residues. CDR3 loop: CASSEAPMTGGIGNTIYF. In DNA form, the CDR3 reads TGTGCCAGCAGTGAAGCACCCATGACAGGGGGCATTGGAAACACCATATATTTT.

The V and J genes are TRBV12-3 or TRBV12-4 and TRBJ1-2; D possibly corresponds to TRBD1 (6 bases). There are 12 residues in the CDR3. Trimming removed 5 bases from V and 8 bases from J, with 12 bases in between. The CDR3 bases are TGTGCCAGCAGTCCGAACAGGGAAGGCTACACCTTC. It encodes CASSPNREGYTF.

The chain carries TRBV7-8 and TRBJ2-3, with 7 bases identical to TRBD1. Germline V gene sequence: CDR1 SGHVS, CDR2 FQNEAQ. The CDR3 length is 14 residues. The ends lost 5 bases at V and 2 bases at J; junction bases unmatched: 4. CDR3 DNA sequence: TGTGCCAGCAGCGCAGGACAGGACACAGATACGCAGTATTTT. Translated, it gives CASSAGQDTDTQYF. Full variable domain (missing parts from reference TRBV7-8 and TRBJ2-3): GAGVSQSPRYKVAKRGQDVALRCDPISGHVSLFWYQQALGQGPEFLTYFQNEAQLDKSGLPSDRFFAERPEGSVSTLKIQRTQQEDSAVYLCASSAGQDTDTQYFGPGTRLTVL.

The rearrangement links TRBV29-1 to TRBJ2-7, with 7 bases identical to TRBD2. CDR3 length: 12 residues. V was pared by 6 bases and J by 5 bases, with 7 bases of the junction left unmatched. Germline loops: CDR1 SQVTM, CDR2 ANQGSEA. The CDR3 nucleotides are TGCAGCGTGTGGGGGGAGGGTAACGAGCAGTACTTC. This sequence encodes CSVWGEGNEQYF.

This chain links TRBV19 with TRBJ2-7; weak D call: TRBD2 (5 bases). Germline-derived CDR1 and CDR2 are LNHDA and SQIVND (reference sequence). Deletions cut 6 bases from V and 0 bases from J, with 9 bases between. The CDR3 runs to 13 residues. In DNA form, the CDR3 reads TGTGCCAGTAGGCGAGGGAGCTCCTACGAGCAGTACTTC. Translation: CASRRGSSYEQYF.

The chain recombines TRBV5-1 with TRBJ1-1; tentatively, D is TRBD1 (6 bases). The V end was cut by 4 bases, the J end by 4 bases, with 20 bases between. The CDR3 loop spans 16 amino acids. The germline CDR1 and CDR2 sequences are SGHRS and YFSETQ. The CDR3 spells CASSTLRGVHPTEAFF. CDR3 DNA: TGCGCCAGCAGCACACTCAGGGGCGTTCATCCCACTGAAGCTTTCTTT. The full variable domain, completed using reference TRBV5-1 and TRBJ1-1, is KAGVTQTPRYLIKTRGQQVTLSCSPISGHRSVSWYQQTPGQGLQFLFEYFSETQRNKGNFPGRFSGRQFSNSRSEMNVSTLELGDSALYLCASSTLRGVHPTEAFFGQGTRLTVV.

This clone came up once. J is TRBJ1-5 and V is TRBV9, with 8 bases aligning to TRBD1. CDR1 is SGDLS, CDR2 YYNGEE, per germline. V was clipped by 3 bases and J by 6 bases; unmatched bases: 5. CDR3 length: 14 residues. In DNA form, the CDR3 reads TGTGCCAGCAGCGGGGGACAGGAGGTTCAGCCCCAGCATTTT. It codes for CASSGGQEVQPQHF.

Here the CDR3 reads CSARTGTGLVGELFF. CDR3 nucleotide sequence: TGCAGCGCTAGGACCGGGACAGGGTTGGTCGGGGAGCTGTTTTTT. The rearrangement links TRBV29-1 to TRBJ2-2; 9 nucleotides line up with TRBD1. Germline V CDR1 and CDR2: SQVTM, ANQGSEA. The CDR3 extends over 15 amino acids. V shed 7 bases, J shed 7 bases, and the junction held 13 bases outside the gene matches.

The chain couples TRBV10-2 to TRBJ2-7; TRBD2 agrees at 10 bases. This CDR3 is built from 14 residues. V shed 4 bases, J shed 0 bases, and the junction held 0 bases outside the gene matches. In germline, CDR1 is WSHSY, CDR2 SAAADI. The CDR3 region has the DNA TGCGCCAGCAGTGGGACTAGCGGCTCCTACGAGCAGTACTTC. Residues: CASSGTSGSYEQYF.